This entry describes one T cell receptor (beta chain). It lacks a known antigen. Base-call qualities are not available, and no considerably larger clone is one nucleotide away. Separate from the approximately 670-subject first cohort, the validation cohort of over 90 subjects was the group to which the donors belonged. Its CDR3 holds 13 amino acids, cysteine through phenylalanine. Only the CDR3 part of the read is kept: 39 bases, read in frame from the first base. CDR1 and CDR2 (MNHEY, SMNVEV) derive from the germline V gene (reference sequence). The germline V end is reduced by 5 bases and the J end by 6 bases; junction bases left unmatched: 3. The source of the sample is a study of cytomegalovirus exposure and HLA in healthy donors (dated by TCRdb to 2017 to 2019). In terms of the full investigation: According to a later analysis, the 120 or so validation repertoires were produced on the same platform as the 700 or so repertoires of the first cohort. Besides the first cohort of under 700 subjects, a separate validation cohort made up of 120 different subjects was used. The study was designed to test whether signatures of past pathogen exposure could be identified by cataloging public T cell receptors. To predict cytomegalovirus infection status, the study combined high-throughput TCR immunosequencing, statistical association of individual TCRs with disease status, and machine learning.

Libraries were built with the immunoSEQ multiplex PCR assay. Per the source publication's procedure: A statistical classification framework was built to diagnose cytomegalovirus status from the catalog of TCR beta chain sequences. TCRdb's version of the immuneACCESS table is confined to in-frame rearrangements and falls short of the full clone set. An unresolved V gene accounts for under half of the shortfall where checked; the remainder is of unknown origin. That table supplies the V and J calls and clone size; D and trimming were determined from the DNA. The sample data list 260,000 or so clones, and about 90% of these were observed just once. In total, the top ten clones hold 3% to 3.5% of the sample. Overall study outcomes, separate from this receptor: While some public TCRs were present in many individuals, most TCR sequences turned up only very rarely across donors. A later analysis lacked HLA typing for the validation cohort, so it scored co-occurrence in that cohort across all 110 or so repertoires. According to the authors, the approach could potentially be generalized to other disease states and immunological phenotypes. A later analysis found that TCRs clustered in the first cohort also tended to co-occur in the roughly 110 validation repertoires, with approximately 94% of cluster scores above 0. Three of the identified cytomegalovirus-associated TCR beta chains were confirmed in vitro to be specific for cytomegalovirus antigens. In both the original and validation cohorts, the classifier was reported to diagnose cytomegalovirus status with high specificity and sensitivity. The study listed 164 TCR beta chains as associated with cytomegalovirus.

This sequence was found in a woman between 25 and 40 years old in good health and CMV-seronegative. What was sequenced was PBMCs. The rearranged chain carries TRBV27 and TRBJ2-4; the junction holds 8 bases that match TRBD2. The CDR3 region reads CASSPGGGNIQYF. The nucleotides are TGTGCCAGCAGTCCGGGGGGGGGAAACATTCAGTACTTC.